One and the same sample provided the 19 T cell receptor beta chains below, sequenced in a study of T cell responses to AZD1222 COVID-19 vaccine. Using immunoSEQ multiplex PCR, the repertoire was profiled, and TCRdb retains in-frame clones only, with some absent. The repertoire holds 95,000 or so clones, with about nine tenths as singletons. Sequencing used peripheral blood, obtained 28 days after the second AZD1222 dose. These receptors were collected from an adult who received the AZD1222 COVID-19 vaccine.

The rearrangement uses TRBV6-5 and TRBJ1-2; tentative D call: TRBD1 (5 bases). Per the germline V gene, CDR1 is MNHEY and CDR2 is SVGAGI. The CDR3 spans 11 residues. The V and J ends lost 3 bases and 10 bases respectively, with 9 bases between them. CDR3 sequence reads: CASSYAGLYTF. As DNA, the CDR3 is TGTGCCAGCAGTTATGCAGGGCTCTACACCTTC.

The chain joins TRBV7-8 to TRBJ1-1; 7 nucleotides align to TRBD1. This CDR3 is 16 amino acids long. The germline gives CDR1 SGHVS, CDR2 FQNEAQ. V gave up 1 base and J gave up 0 bases; unmatched junction bases: 5. CDR3 sequence (DNA): TGTGCCAGCAGCTTAGGGGGGACAGTCTTGAACACTGAAGCTTTCTTT. Amino acid sequence: CASSLGGTVLNTEAFF.

The rearrangement joins TRBV11-2 to TRBJ2-3; 11 bases align to TRBD2. The CDR3 is 19 amino acids. Trimming cost V 3 bases and J 1 base; bases outside gene matches: 12. The germline gives CDR1 SGHAT, CDR2 FQNNGV. The CDR3 sequence is CASSFRSPLLAGGTDTQYF. The CDR3 region has the DNA TGTGCCAGCAGCTTCCGATCCCCTTTACTAGCGGGAGGCACAGATACGCAGTATTTT.

V and J are TRBV4-1 and TRBJ1-5; D possibly corresponds to TRBD1 (5 bases). The CDR3 spans 16 residues. V lost 0 bases and J 9 bases, leaving 18 bases between the germline ends. Germline CDR1 is MGHRA and CDR2 is YSYEKL. This CDR3 is CASSQDIPGSPTPQHF. The CDR3 DNA is TGCGCCAGCAGCCAAGACATCCCAGGGTCCCCAACGCCCCAGCATTTT.

The chain has TRBV5-5 and TRBJ1-6; tentative D call: TRBD1 (5 bases). Trimming took off 2 bases at V and 2 bases at J, with 14 bases between the two ends. Per the germline V gene, CDR1 is SGHKS and CDR2 is YYEKEE (reference sequence). CDR3 length equals 17 residues. Here the CDR3 DNA reads TGTGCCAGCAGCTTTACCCCGCGGGGGACCTATAATTCACCCCTCCACTTT. Residues: CASSFTPRGTYNSPLHF.

The chain carries TRBV7-8 and TRBJ2-7, with 7 bases lining up with TRBD2. V lost 0 bases and J lost 6; bases outside the gene matches: 8. The CDR3 sequence is 15 residues long. Germline lookup yields CDR1 SGHVS and CDR2 FQNEAQ. The CDR3 DNA sequence: TGTGCCAGCAGCTTAGCGAGTGGACTAGTACCCGAGCAGTACTTC. It is translated as CASSLASGLVPEQYF.

This clone turned up a few times. This rearrangement joins TRBV5-4 to TRBJ2-1; 7 bases are a match to TRBD2. The length of the CDR3 is 14 residues. V lost 4 bases and J lost 6; bases outside the gene matches: 7. CDR1 and CDR2 from the germline V gene are SGHNT and YYREEE (reference sequence). The CDR3 DNA reads TGTGCCAGCAGCCCGTGGGACTACCCCAATGAGCAGTTCTTC. Translating gives CASSPWDYPNEQFF.

V is TRBV5-4 and J is TRBJ2-3; 15 bases map to TRBD2. J lost 2 bases, V lost 2 bases, and 3 bases had no gene match. CDR3 length: 17 residues. CDR1 is SGHNT and CDR2 is YYREEE in the germline V gene (reference sequence). CDR3 DNA sequence: TGTGCCAGCAGCTTCGGGACTAGCGGGAGGACCACAGATACGCAGTATTTT. This translates into CASSFGTSGRTTDTQYF.

V and J are TRBV7-7 and TRBJ2-7, with 9 bases identical to TRBD1. The length of the CDR3 is 15 residues. Germline assignment: CDR1 SSHAT and CDR2 FNYEAQ (reference sequence). The ends lost 5 bases at V and 0 bases at J; junction bases unmatched: 5. The CDR3 loop is CASSQGTGFSYEQYF. CDR3 nucleotides: TGTGCCAGCAGCCAAGGGACAGGGTTCTCCTACGAGCAGTACTTC.

The chain is built from TRBV19 and TRBJ2-7, with D uncertain. The CDR3 is 12 amino acids. V was trimmed by 8 bases and J by 3 bases, leaving 11 bases between them. Germline V gives CDR1 LNHDA, CDR2 SQIVND (reference sequence). This CDR3 is CASAAPGYEQYF. CDR3 nucleotides: TGTGCCAGTGCGGCGCCAGGCTACGAGCAGTACTTC.

V and J are TRBV28 and TRBJ2-3; D is ambiguous. With 6 bases removed from V and 0 bases from J, the gap between germline ends came to 7 bases. The length of the CDR3 is 13 residues. CDR1 and CDR2 from the germline V gene are MDHEN and SYDVKM. CDR3: CASSPPSTDTQYF. CDR3 nucleotide sequence: TGTGCCAGCAGCCCCCCCAGCACAGATACGCAGTATTTT.

The V and J genes are TRBV7-8 and TRBJ2-1; D may be TRBD2 (5 bases). V lost 4 bases, J lost 9 bases, and 13 bases lay in between. The germline V gene encodes CDR1 SGHVS and CDR2 FQNEAQ. The CDR3 length is 13 residues. The CDR3 is CASSSSPEREQFF. CDR3 nucleotides: TGTGCCAGCAGCTCTAGCCCCGAGCGTGAGCAGTTCTTC.

J is TRBJ2-2 and V is TRBV24-1; D is unresolved. The CDR3 has 14 residues. V lost 6 bases, J lost 5 bases, and 12 bases lay in between. Germline V gives CDR1 KGHDR, CDR2 SFDVKD. The CDR3 loop is CATSRPLGTGELFF. The CDR3 DNA follows: TGTGCCACCAGTAGGCCTCTTGGGACCGGGGAGCTGTTTTTT.

V and J are TRBV19 and TRBJ1-5; possible D gene TRBD1, 5 bases. Germline V lookup: CDR1 LNHDA, CDR2 SQIVND (reference sequence). This CDR3 is built from 16 residues. The V end was cut by 1 base, the J end by 1 base, with 11 bases between. The CDR3 here is CASSIGGRVSNQPQHF. CDR3 DNA sequence: TGTGCCAGTAGTATAGGCGGCAGGGTAAGCAATCAGCCCCAGCATTTT.

The chain links TRBV28 to TRBJ2-3; weak D call: TRBD1 (5 bases). CDR1 MDHEN and CDR2 SYDVKM come from the germline V gene. Trimming took 3 bases from V and 3 from J, leaving 16 bases between them. The CDR3 spans 16 residues. The CDR3 here is CASSFPVVRTTDTQYF. The DNA for the CDR3 is TGTGCCAGCAGTTTCCCCGTGGTCCGGACAACAGATACGCAGTATTTT.

The chain couples TRBV5-1 to TRBJ2-7; D ambiguous. Germline lookup yields CDR1 SGHRS and CDR2 YFSETQ. CDR3 length: 15 residues. Trimming pared 1 base from V and 3 bases from J, leaving 14 bases between. The CDR3 bases are TGCGCCAGCAGCTTGAGTCTCCAGGAGAACTACGAGCAGTACTTC. Residues: CASSLSLQENYEQYF.

The CDR3 bases are TGTGCCAGCAGCCCGAGGACAGGGCCGTCGAACCGGACCCAGTACTTC. It is translated as CASSPRTGPSNRTQYF. This sequence joins TRBV7-9 and TRBJ2-5; 8 bases map to TRBD1. J lost 7 bases, V lost 5 bases, and 15 bases had no gene match. The CDR3 is made up of 16 amino acids. The germline CDR1 and CDR2 sequences are SEHNR and FQNEAQ (reference sequence).

This clone was found a few times. The chain uses TRBV29-1 and TRBJ2-5; D is unresolved. The CDR3 is 13 residues long. V dropped 2 bases and J dropped 1 base, with 8 bases sitting between them. Germline-derived CDR1 and CDR2 are SQVTM and ANQGSEA. CDR3 in amino acids: CSVEIQVQETQYF. In DNA form, the CDR3 reads TGCAGCGTTGAAATCCAGGTCCAAGAGACCCAGTACTTC.

The V and J genes are TRBV2 and TRBJ1-5, with TRBD1 matching 9 bases. V lost 1 base, J lost 1 base, and 11 bases stayed unmatched. Per the germline V gene, CDR1 is SNHLY and CDR2 is FYNNEI. The CDR3 totals 19 residues. Written as DNA, the CDR3 is TGTGCCAGCAGTGAAGTAGTAGGGACAGGGTGGTTGAGCAATCAGCCCCAGCATTTT. Encoded protein: CASSEVVGTGWLSNQPQHF.